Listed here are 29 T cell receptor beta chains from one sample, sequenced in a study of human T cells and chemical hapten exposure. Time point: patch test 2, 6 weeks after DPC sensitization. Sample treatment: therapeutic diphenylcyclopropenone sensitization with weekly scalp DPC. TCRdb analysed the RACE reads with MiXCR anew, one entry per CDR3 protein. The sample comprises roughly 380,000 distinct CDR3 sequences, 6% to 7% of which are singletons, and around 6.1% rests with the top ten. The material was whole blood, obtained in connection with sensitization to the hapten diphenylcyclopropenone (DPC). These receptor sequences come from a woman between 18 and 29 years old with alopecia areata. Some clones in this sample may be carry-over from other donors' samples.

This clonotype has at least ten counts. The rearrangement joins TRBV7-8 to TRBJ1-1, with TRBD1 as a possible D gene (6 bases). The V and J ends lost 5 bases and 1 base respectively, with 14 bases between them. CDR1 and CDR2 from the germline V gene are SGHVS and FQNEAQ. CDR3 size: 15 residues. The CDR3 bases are TGTGCCAGCAGCCGCACAGGGCCCTGGAACACTGAAGCTTTCTTT. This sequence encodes CASSRTGPWNTEAFF.

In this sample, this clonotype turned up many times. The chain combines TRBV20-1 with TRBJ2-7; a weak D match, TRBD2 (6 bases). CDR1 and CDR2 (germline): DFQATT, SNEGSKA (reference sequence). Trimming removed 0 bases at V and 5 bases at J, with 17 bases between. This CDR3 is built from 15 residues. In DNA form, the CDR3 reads TGCAGTGCTAGAGAGGCGGGAAGACTGCTGGACGAGCAGTACTTC. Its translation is CSAREAGRLLDEQYF.

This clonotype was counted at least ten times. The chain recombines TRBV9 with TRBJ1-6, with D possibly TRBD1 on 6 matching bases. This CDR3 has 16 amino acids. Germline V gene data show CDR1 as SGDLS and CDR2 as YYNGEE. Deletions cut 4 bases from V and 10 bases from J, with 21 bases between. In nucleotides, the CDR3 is TGTGCCAGCAGCCCGACGGGGGGGGCGCTCGGGTCACCCCTCCACTTT. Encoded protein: CASSPTGGALGSPLHF.

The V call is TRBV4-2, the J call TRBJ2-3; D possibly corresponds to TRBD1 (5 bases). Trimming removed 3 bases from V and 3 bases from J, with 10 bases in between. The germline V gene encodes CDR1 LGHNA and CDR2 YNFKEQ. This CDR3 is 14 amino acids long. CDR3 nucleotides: TGTGCCAGCAGCCATCGGCAGGGAACAGATACGCAGTATTTT. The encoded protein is CASSHRQGTDTQYF.

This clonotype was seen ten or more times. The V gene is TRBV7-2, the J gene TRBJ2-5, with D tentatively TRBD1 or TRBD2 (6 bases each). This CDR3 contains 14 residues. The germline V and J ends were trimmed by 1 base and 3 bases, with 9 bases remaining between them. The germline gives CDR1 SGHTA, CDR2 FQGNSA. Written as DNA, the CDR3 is TGTGCCAGCAGCTTAGAGAGGGGGGAAGAGACCCAGTACTTC. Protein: CASSLERGEETQYF.

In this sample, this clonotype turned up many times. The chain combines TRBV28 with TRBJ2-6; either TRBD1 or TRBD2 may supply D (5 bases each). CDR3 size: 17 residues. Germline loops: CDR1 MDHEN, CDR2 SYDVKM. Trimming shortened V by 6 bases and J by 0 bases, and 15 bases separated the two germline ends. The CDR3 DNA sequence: TGTGCCAGCAGCGGGGAAACGACAGCCTCTGGGGCCAACGTCCTGACTTTC. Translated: CASSGETTASGANVLTF.

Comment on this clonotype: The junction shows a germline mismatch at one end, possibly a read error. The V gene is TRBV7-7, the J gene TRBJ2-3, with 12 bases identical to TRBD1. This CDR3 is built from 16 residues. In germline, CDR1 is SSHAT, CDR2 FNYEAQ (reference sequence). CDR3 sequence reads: CASSLAGTGGMDTQYF. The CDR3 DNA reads TGTGCTAGCAGCCTAGCCGGGACAGGGGGCATGGATACGCAGTATTTT.

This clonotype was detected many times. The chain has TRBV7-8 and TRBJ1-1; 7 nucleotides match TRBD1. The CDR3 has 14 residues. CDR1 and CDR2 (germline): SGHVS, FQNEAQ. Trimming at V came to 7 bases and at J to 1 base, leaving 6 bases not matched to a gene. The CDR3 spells CASNRGRENTEAFF. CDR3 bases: TGTGCCAGCAACAGGGGCCGGGAGAACACTGAAGCTTTCTTT.

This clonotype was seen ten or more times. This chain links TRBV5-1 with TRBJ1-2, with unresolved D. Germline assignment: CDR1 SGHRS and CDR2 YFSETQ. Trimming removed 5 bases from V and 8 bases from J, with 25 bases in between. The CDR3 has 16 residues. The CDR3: CASRPAPAGANGGYTF. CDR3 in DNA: TGCGCCAGCAGGCCAGCTCCTGCAGGAGCCAACGGGGGCTACACCTTC.

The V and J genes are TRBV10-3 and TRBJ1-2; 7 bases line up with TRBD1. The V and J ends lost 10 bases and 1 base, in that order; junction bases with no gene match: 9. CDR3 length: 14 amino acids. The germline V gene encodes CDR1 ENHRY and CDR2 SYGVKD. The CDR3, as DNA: TGTGCCACCGAATCGACAGGGATTAACTATGGCTACACCTTC. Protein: CATESTGINYGYTF.

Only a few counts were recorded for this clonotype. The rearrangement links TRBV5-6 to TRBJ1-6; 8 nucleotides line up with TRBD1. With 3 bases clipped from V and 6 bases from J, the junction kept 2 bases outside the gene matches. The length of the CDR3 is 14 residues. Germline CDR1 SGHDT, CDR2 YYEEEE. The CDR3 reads CASSWDRSNSPLHF. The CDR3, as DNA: TGTGCCAGCAGCTGGGACAGGAGTAATTCACCCCTCCACTTT.

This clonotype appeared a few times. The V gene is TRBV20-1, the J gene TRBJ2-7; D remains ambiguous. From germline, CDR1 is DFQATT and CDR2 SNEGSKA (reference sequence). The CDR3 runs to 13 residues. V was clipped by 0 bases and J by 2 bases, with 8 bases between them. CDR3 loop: CSARDSVTYEQYF. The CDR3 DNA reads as TGCAGTGCTAGAGATTCTGTAACCTACGAGCAGTACTTC.

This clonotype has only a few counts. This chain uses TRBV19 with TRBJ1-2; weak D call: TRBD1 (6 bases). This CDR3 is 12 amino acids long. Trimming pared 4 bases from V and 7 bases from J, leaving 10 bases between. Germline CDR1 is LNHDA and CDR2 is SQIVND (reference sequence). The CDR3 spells CASSNRVSGYTF. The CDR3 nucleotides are TGTGCCAGTAGTAACAGGGTCTCTGGCTACACCTTC.

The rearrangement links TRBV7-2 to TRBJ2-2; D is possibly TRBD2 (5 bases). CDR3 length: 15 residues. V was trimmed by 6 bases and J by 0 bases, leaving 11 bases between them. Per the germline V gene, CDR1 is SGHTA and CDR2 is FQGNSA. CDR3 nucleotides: TGTGCCAGCAGATCCGACGGGACGAACACCGGGGAGCTGTTTTTT. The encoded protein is CASRSDGTNTGELFF.

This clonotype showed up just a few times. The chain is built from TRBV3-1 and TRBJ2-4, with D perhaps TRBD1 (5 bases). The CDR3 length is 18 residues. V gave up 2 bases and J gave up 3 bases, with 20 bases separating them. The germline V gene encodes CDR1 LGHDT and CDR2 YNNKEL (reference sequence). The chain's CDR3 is CASSQKQAGAPGKNIQYF. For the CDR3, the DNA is TGTGCCAGCAGCCAAAAACAAGCTGGGGCCCCCGGCAAAAACATTCAGTACTTC.

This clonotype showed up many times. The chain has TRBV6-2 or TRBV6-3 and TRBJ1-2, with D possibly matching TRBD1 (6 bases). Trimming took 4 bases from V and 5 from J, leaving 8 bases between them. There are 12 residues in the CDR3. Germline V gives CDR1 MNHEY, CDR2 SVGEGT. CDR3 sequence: CASSWTEYGYTF. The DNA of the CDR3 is TGTGCCAGCAGTTGGACAGAATATGGCTACACCTTC.

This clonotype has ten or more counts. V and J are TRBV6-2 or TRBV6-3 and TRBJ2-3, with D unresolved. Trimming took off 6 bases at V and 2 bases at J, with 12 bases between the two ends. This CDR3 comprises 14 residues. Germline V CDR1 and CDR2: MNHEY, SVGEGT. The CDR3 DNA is TGTGCCAGCAGGGACGTGGCGTTCACAGATACGCAGTATTTT. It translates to CASRDVAFTDTQYF.

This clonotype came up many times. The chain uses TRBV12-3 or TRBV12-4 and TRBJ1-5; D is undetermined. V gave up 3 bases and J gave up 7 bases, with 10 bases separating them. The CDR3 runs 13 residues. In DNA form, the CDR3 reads TGTGCCAGCAGTTTGGAGGGTAAACAGCCCCAGCATTTT. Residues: CASSLEGKQPQHF.

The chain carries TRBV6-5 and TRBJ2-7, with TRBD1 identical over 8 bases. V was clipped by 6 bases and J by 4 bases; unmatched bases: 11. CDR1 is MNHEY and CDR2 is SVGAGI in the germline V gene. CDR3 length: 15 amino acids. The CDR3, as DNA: TGTGCCAGCAGGGGCCGGGGGACAGGATCGTACGAGCAGTACTTC. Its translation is CASRGRGTGSYEQYF.

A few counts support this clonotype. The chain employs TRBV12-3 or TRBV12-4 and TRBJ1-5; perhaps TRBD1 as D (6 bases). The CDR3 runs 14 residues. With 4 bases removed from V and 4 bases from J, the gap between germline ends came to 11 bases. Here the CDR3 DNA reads TGTGCCAGCAGTTCTCAGGGGCTGAATCAGCCCCAGCATTTT. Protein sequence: CASSSQGLNQPQHF.

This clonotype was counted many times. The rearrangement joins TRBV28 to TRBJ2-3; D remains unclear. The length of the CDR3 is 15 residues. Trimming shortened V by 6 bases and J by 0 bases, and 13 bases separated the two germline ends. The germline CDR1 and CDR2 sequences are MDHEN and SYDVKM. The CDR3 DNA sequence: TGTGCCAGCAGCTTAAGTTCTGGAAGCACAGATACGCAGTATTTT. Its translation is CASSLSSGSTDTQYF.

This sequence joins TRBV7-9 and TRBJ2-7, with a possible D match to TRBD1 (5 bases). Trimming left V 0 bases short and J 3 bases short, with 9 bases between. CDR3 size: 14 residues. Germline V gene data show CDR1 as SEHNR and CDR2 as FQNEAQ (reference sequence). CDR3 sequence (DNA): TGTGCCAGCAGCTTAGCGGGGCAGGACTACGAGCAGTACTTC. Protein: CASSLAGQDYEQYF.

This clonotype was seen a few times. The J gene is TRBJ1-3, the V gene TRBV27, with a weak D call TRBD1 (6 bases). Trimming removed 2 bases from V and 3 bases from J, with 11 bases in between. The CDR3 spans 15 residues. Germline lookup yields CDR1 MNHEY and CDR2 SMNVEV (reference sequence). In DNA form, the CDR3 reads TGTGCCAGCAGTTTACAGGGGACTATTGGAAACACCATATATTTT. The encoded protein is CASSLQGTIGNTIYF.

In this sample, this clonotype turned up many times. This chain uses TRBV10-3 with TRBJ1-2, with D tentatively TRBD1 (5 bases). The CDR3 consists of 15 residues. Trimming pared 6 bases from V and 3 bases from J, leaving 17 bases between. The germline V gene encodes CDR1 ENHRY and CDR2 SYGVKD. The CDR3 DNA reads TGTGCCATCAGCGGAGGGGTCGCCATGGACTATGGCTACACCTTC. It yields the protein CAISGGVAMDYGYTF.

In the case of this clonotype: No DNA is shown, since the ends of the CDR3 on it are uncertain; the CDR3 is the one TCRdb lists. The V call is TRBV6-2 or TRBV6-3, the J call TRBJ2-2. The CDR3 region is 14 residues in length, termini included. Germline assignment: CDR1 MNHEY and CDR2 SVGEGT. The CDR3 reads CASSSSRVSGELFF.

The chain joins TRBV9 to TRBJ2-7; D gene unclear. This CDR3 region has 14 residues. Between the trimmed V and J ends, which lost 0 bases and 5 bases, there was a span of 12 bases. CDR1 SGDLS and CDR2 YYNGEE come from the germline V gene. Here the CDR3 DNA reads TGTGCCAGCAGCGTAGAGCACAGTAACCACGAGCAGTACTTC. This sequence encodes CASSVEHSNHEQYF.

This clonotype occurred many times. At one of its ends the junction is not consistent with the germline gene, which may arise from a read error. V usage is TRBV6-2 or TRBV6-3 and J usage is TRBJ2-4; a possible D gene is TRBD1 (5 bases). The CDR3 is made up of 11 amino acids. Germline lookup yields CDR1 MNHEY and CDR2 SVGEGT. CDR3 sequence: CASSHGAAQDF. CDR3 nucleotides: TGTGCCAGCAGCCATGGGGCCGCCCAAGACTTC.

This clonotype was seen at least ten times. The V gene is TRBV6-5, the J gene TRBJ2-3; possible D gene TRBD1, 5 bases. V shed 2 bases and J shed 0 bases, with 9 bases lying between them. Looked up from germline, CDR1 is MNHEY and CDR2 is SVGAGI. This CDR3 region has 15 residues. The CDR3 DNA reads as TGTGCCAGCAGTTACGACAGACCTAGCACAGATACGCAGTATTTT. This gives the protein CASSYDRPSTDTQYF.

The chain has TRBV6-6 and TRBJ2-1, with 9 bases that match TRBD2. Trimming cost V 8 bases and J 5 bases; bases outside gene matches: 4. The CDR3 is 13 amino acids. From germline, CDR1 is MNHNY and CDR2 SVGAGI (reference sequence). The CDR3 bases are TGTGCCAGCGAAGGGACTAGCCACAATGAGCAGTTCTTC. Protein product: CASEGTSHNEQFF.